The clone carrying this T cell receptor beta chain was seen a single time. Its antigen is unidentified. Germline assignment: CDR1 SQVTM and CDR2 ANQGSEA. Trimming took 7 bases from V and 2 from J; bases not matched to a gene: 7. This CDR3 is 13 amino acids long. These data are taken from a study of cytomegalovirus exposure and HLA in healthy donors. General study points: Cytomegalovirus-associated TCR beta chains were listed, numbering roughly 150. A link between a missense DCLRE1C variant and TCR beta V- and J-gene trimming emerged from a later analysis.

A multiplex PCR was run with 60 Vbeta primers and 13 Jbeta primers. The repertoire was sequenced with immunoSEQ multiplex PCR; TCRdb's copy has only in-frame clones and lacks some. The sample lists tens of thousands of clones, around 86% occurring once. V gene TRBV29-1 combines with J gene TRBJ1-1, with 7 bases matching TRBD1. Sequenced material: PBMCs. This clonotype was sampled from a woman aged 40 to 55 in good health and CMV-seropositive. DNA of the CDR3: TGCAGCGCCTCGGGACAGACAAACACTGAAGCTTTCTTT. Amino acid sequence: CSASGQTNTEAFF.